Following are 23 T cell receptor beta chains from one sample sequenced in a study of blood T cell repertoires in COVID-19. TCRdb keeps only in-frame clones here, not all; method: immunoSEQ multiplex PCR. Of some 160,000 clones in the sample, around 85% were seen once. The sequencing sample was made of peripheral blood. The receptors stem from a woman older than 75 with COVID-19, enrolled during active disease.

V gene TRBV12-2 combines with J gene TRBJ1-1. TRBV12-2 is a known pseudogene. The CDR3 loop spans 17 amino acids. CDR3 in DNA: TGTGCAAGTCGCCCGGAGAGGAGGAACACAGCCGAACCCGAGGCTTTCTTT. Translation gives CASRPERRNTAEPEAFF.

The chain carries TRBV5-5 and TRBJ1-5, with 9 bases that match TRBD1. CDR3 length: 14 residues. CDR1 is SGHKS and CDR2 is YYEKEE in the germline V gene (reference sequence). Trimming at V came to 5 bases and at J to 5 bases, leaving 5 bases not matched to a gene. The CDR3 spells CASSAGTGHQPQHF. CDR3 nucleotides: TGTGCCAGCAGTGCCGGGACAGGGCATCAGCCCCAGCATTTT. The variable domain in full, completed from reference TRBV5-5 and TRBJ1-5, reads DAGVTQSPTHLIKTRGQQVTLRCSPISGHKSVSWYQQVLGQGPQFIFQYYEKEERGRGNFPDRFSARQFPNYSSELNVNALLLGDSALYLCASSAGTGHQPQHFGDGTRLSIL.

V is TRBV27 and J is TRBJ1-4, with 7 positions matching TRBD1. There are 15 residues in the CDR3. CDR1 and CDR2 from the germline V gene are MNHEY and SMNVEV (reference sequence). V dropped 7 bases and J dropped 3; count of bases not matched to a gene: 8. The CDR3 protein is CASTRTGIPNEKLFF. The CDR3 region has the DNA TGTGCCAGCACCCGGACAGGAATCCCTAATGAAAAACTGTTTTTT.

This chain joins TRBV29-1 and TRBJ1-1; D gene unclear. Trimming shortened V by 7 bases and J by 0 bases, and 15 bases separated the two germline ends. CDR1 is SQVTM and CDR2 is ANQGSEA in the germline V gene. The CDR3 totals 14 residues. CDR3 residues: CSASRSTMNTEAFF. The CDR3 nucleotides are TGCAGCGCATCGAGATCGACTATGAACACTGAAGCTTTCTTT. Complete variable domain (other parts from reference TRBV29-1 and TRBJ1-1): SAVISQKPSRDICQRGTSLTIQCQVDSQVTMMFWYRQQPGQSLTLIATANQGSEATYESGFVIDKFPISRPNLTFSTLTVSNMSPEDSSIYLCSASRSTMNTEAFFGQGTRLTVV.

The chain couples TRBV5-8 to TRBJ1-2, with 7 nucleotides matching TRBD1. V trimming: 4 bases; J trimming: 8 bases; junction bases outside the gene matches: 5. The germline V gene has CDR1 SGHTS and CDR2 YDEGEE. The CDR3 spans 12 residues. For the CDR3, the DNA is TGTGCCAGCAGCGACCAGGGGGGAGGCTACACCTTC. Its translation is CASSDQGGGYTF.

The chain combines TRBV18 with TRBJ2-6; no clear D gene. This CDR3 has 14 residues. Between the trimmed V and J ends, which lost 2 bases and 2 bases, there was a span of 4 bases. Germline assignment: CDR1 KGHSH and CDR2 LQKENI. CDR3 coding DNA: TGTGCCAGCTCACCAACAGCTGGGGCCAACGTCCTGACTTTC. It yields the protein CASSPTAGANVLTF.

This clone was picked up a small number of times. The chain recombines TRBV28 with TRBJ1-1; a possible D gene is TRBD1 (6 bases). The germline V gene has CDR1 MDHEN and CDR2 SYDVKM. This CDR3 region has 16 residues. Trimming shortened V by 4 bases and J by 4 bases, and 19 bases separated the two germline ends. The CDR3 region has the DNA TGTGCCAGCAGTTCCCCCGGGACAAGTGTGCGCACTGAAGCTTTCTTT. This sequence encodes CASSSPGTSVRTEAFF.

The rearrangement uses TRBV29-1 and TRBJ2-3, with TRBD2 identical over 12 bases. The CDR3 contains 15 residues. The V and J ends lost 5 bases and 2 bases, in that order; junction bases with no gene match: 5. CDR1 is SQVTM, CDR2 ANQGSEA, per germline. In DNA, the CDR3 is TGCAGCGTTTTTGGACTAGCGGGACCCACAGATACGCAGTATTTT. Translated: CSVFGLAGPTDTQYF.

This chain joins TRBV5-4 and TRBJ2-1; perhaps TRBD2 as D (6 bases). There are 16 residues in the CDR3. Deletions cut 0 bases from V and 6 bases from J, with 16 bases between. The germline V gene encodes CDR1 SGHNT and CDR2 YYREEE (reference sequence). The CDR3 DNA is TGTGCCAGCAGCTTGGTGGGGAGGACCGGGGCCAATGAGCAGTTCTTC. Its translation is CASSLVGRTGANEQFF.

The gene calls are TRBV6-5 and TRBJ1-2; D possibly corresponds to TRBD1 (6 bases). V was cut by 5 bases and J by 8 bases, with 21 bases left in between. The CDR3 is 15 residues long. The germline V gene has CDR1 MNHEY and CDR2 SVGAGI. The CDR3: CASSPTVQGNVGYTF. DNA for the CDR3: TGTGCCAGCAGTCCTACCGTACAGGGAAACGTAGGCTACACCTTC.

The chain links TRBV6-5 to TRBJ1-1; D perhaps matches TRBD1 (6 bases). Deletions cut 6 bases from V and 4 bases from J, with 15 bases between. Looked up from germline, CDR1 is MNHEY and CDR2 is SVGAGI. The CDR3 length is 14 residues. The CDR3 protein is CASRPDSMSTEAFF. The CDR3 nucleotides read TGTGCCAGCAGACCGGACAGCATGAGCACTGAAGCTTTCTTT.

The CDR3 sequence is CASSFLDSRLKYF. The CDR3 nucleotides are TGTGCCAGCAGTTTTCTGGACAGCAGACTCAAGTATTTT. The chain employs TRBV6-2 or TRBV6-3 and TRBJ2-3, with D perhaps matching TRBD1 (6 bases). This CDR3 is built from 13 residues. Germline V gene data show CDR1 as MNHEY and CDR2 as SVGEGT. Trimming pared 4 bases from V and 13 bases from J, leaving 18 bases between.

This chain links TRBV11-2 with TRBJ1-1, with D tentatively TRBD1 (5 bases). Germline CDR1 SGHAT, CDR2 FQNNGV. Trimming shortened V by 7 bases and J by 1 base, and 16 bases separated the two germline ends. The CDR3 runs 15 residues. This CDR3 is CASTTPRTGNTEAFF. The CDR3 DNA sequence: TGTGCCAGCACCACACCCCGCACAGGGAACACTGAAGCTTTCTTT.

The chain couples TRBV2 to TRBJ1-6; D unclear. V was clipped by 6 bases and J by 9 bases, with 18 bases between them. The CDR3 is 15 residues long. CDR1 is SNHLY and CDR2 is FYNNEI in the germline V gene. As DNA, the CDR3 is TGTGCCAGCAGGTTGGGCCGGCATGAGAGTTCACCCCTCCACTTT. Translation gives CASRLGRHESSPLHF.

The gene calls are TRBV5-1 and TRBJ2-7; TRBD2 matches at 14 bases. The CDR3 loop spans 16 amino acids. Trimming cost V 3 bases and J 6 bases; bases outside gene matches: 8. Germline CDR1 is SGHRS and CDR2 is YFSETQ. The CDR3 region is CASSSGLAGDYSEQYF. The CDR3 DNA follows: TGCGCCAGCAGCTCGGGACTAGCGGGAGACTACTCCGAGCAGTACTTC.

V is TRBV5-8 and J is TRBJ1-5; TRBD1 is a possible D gene (5 bases). Germline V gene data show CDR1 as SGHTS and CDR2 as YDEGEE. Trimming took 0 bases from V and 1 from J, leaving 8 bases between them. This CDR3 has 15 amino acids. The CDR3, as DNA: TGTGCCAGCAGCTTGGGCAGGGTGAGCAATCAGCCCCAGCATTTT. This gives the protein CASSLGRVSNQPQHF.

The rearrangement links TRBV7-3 to TRBJ2-3; 8 bases match TRBD2. This CDR3 contains 13 residues. Germline lookup yields CDR1 SGHTA and CDR2 FQGTGA. Trimming took 11 bases from V and 3 from J; bases not matched to a gene: 7. The CDR3 spells CASTASGTDTQYF. CDR3 nucleotides: TGTGCCTCGACAGCTAGCGGGACAGATACGCAGTATTTT.

As to this clone: Compared with germline, one end of the junction differs, possibly owing to a read error. V is TRBV20-1 and J is TRBJ2-1, with D unclear. The CDR3 covers 10 residues. Germline CDR1 reads DFQATT; CDR2 reads SNEGSKA (reference sequence). The CDR3 here is CSAGPVWPIF. For the CDR3, the DNA is TGCAGTGCTGGGCCCGTCTGGCCGATCTTC.

The chain is built from TRBV9 and TRBJ1-1, with 8 bases fitting TRBD1. The junction had 3 bases not matched to a gene; V was cut back by 4 bases and J by 1 base. Germline CDR1 is SGDLS and CDR2 is YYNGEE. The CDR3 spans 14 residues. The CDR3 nucleotides read TGTGCCAGCAGCATGACAGGGGCGAACACTGAAGCTTTCTTT. Encoded protein: CASSMTGANTEAFF.

The chain combines TRBV6-6 with TRBJ1-2; D is perhaps TRBD1 (5 bases). The CDR3 sequence is 14 residues long. Germline V gene lookup returns CDR1 MNHNY and CDR2 SVGAGI (reference sequence). With 6 bases removed from V and 6 bases from J, the gap between germline ends came to 17 bases. The CDR3 region is CASSRREEGHGYTF. CDR3 DNA: TGTGCCAGCAGCCGCCGGGAGGAGGGGCATGGCTACACCTTC.

The V and J genes are TRBV7-8 and TRBJ1-2; maybe TRBD1 (6 bases). Looked up from germline, CDR1 is SGHVS and CDR2 is FQNEAQ. Trimming stripped 2 bases from V and 7 bases from J, with 20 bases between. The CDR3 runs 16 residues. The CDR3 sequence: CASSLMGGGYEAGYTF. Here the CDR3 DNA reads TGTGCCAGCAGCTTAATGGGAGGGGGGTATGAAGCTGGCTACACCTTC. The whole variable domain, filled in from reference TRBV7-8 and TRBJ1-2, reads GAGVSQSPRYKVAKRGQDVALRCDPISGHVSLFWYQQALGQGPEFLTYFQNEAQLDKSGLPSDRFFAERPEGSVSTLKIQRTQQEDSAVYLCASSLMGGGYEAGYTFGSGTRLTVV.

V usage is TRBV12-3 or TRBV12-4 and J usage is TRBJ1-2; D may be TRBD1 (5 bases). Between the trimmed V and J ends, which lost 6 bases and 4 bases, there was a span of 12 bases. The CDR3 has 13 amino acids. In nucleotides, the CDR3 is TGTGCCAGCAGCGTCGCAGGGATCTATGGCTACACCTTC. It is translated as CASSVAGIYGYTF.

This rearrangement joins TRBV2 to TRBJ1-1; perhaps TRBD1 as D (6 bases). CDR3 length: 13 residues. Germline V gene sequence: CDR1 SNHLY, CDR2 FYNNEI. V shed 6 bases and J shed 4 bases, with 12 bases lying between them. In nucleotides, the CDR3 is TGTGCCAGCAGAACAGGGTTTAGCACTGAAGCTTTCTTT. This translates into CASRTGFSTEAFF.